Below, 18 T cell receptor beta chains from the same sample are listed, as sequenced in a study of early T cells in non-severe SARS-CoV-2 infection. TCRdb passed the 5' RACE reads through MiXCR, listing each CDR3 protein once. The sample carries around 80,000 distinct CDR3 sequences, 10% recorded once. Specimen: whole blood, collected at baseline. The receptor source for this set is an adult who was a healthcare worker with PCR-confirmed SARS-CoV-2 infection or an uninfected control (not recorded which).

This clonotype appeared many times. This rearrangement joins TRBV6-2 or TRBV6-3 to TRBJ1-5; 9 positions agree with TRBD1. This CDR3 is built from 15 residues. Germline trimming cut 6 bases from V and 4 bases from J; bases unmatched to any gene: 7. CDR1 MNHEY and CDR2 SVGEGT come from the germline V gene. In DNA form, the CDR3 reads TGTGCCAGCAGCCGCGGACAGGGGAGAAATCAGCCCCAGCATTTT. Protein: CASSRGQGRNQPQHF.

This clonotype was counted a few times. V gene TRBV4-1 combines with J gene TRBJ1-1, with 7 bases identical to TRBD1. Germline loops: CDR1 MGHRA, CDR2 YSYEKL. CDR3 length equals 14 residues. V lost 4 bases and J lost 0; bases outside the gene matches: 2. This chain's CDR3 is CASSRDSLNTEAFF. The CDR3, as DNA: TGCGCCAGCAGCCGGGACAGCTTGAACACTGAAGCTTTCTTT.

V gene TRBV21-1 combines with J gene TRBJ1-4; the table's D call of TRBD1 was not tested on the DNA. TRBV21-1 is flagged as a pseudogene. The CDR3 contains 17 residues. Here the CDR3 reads CASSKAGQGVTNEKLFF. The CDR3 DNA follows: TGTGCCAGCAGCAAAGCGGGACAGGGAGTAACTAATGAAAAACTGTTTTTT.

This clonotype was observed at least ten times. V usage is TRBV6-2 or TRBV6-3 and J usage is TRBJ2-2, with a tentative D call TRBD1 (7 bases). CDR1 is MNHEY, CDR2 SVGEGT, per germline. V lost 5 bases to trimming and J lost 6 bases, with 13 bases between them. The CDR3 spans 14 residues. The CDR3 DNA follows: TGTGCCAGCAGTGCCGACAGGGAGGCCGGGGAGCTGTTTTTT. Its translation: CASSADREAGELFF.

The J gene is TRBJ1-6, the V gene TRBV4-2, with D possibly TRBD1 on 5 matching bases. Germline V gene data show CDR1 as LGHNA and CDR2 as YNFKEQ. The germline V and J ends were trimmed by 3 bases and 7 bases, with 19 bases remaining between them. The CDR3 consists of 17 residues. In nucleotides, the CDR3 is TGTGCCAGCAGCCAGGCCTCAAGCAGGGCAGGGAATTCACCCCTCCACTTT. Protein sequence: CASSQASSRAGNSPLHF.

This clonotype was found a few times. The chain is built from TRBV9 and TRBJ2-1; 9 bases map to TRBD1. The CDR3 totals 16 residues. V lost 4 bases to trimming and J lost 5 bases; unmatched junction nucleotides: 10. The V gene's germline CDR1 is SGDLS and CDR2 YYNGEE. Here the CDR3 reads CASSPGTGQGNNEQFF. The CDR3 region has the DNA TGTGCCAGCAGCCCAGGTACGGGACAGGGAAACAATGAGCAGTTCTTC.

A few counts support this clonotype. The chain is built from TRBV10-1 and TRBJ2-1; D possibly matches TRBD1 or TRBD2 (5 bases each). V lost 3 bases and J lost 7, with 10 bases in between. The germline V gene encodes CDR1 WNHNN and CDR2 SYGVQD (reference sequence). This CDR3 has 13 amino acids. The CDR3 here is CASSERGRNEQFF. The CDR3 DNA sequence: TGCGCCAGCAGTGAACGGGGACGAAATGAGCAGTTCTTC.

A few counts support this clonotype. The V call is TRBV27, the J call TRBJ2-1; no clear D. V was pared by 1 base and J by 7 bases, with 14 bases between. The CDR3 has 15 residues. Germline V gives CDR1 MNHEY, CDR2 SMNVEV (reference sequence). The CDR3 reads CASSLFGSVSNEQFF. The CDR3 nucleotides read TGTGCCAGCAGTTTATTTGGTAGTGTTTCTAATGAGCAGTTCTTC.

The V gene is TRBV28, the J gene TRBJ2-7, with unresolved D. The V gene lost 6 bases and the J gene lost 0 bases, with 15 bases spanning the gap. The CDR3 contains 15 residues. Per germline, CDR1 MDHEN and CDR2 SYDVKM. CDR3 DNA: TGTGCCAGCAGCTCCGGGCCGACGAGCTCCTACGAGCAGTACTTC. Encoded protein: CASSSGPTSSYEQYF. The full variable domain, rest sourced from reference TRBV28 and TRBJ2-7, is DVKVTQSSRYLVKRTGEKVFLECVQDMDHENMFWYRQDPGLGLRLIYFSYDVKMKEKGDIPEGYSVSREKKERFSLILESASTNQTSMYLCASSSGPTSSYEQYFGPGTRLTVT.

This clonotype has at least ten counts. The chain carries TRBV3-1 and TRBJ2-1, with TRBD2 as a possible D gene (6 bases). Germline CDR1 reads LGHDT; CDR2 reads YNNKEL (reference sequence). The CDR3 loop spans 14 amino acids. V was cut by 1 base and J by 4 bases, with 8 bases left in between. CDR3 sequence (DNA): TGTGCCAGCAGCCAAGGGACTACGTACAATGAGCAGTTCTTC. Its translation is CASSQGTTYNEQFF.

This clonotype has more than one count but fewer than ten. CDR3 nucleotides: TGTGCCAGCAGTTGGGGGACAGGGGGCGCTGAAGCTTTCTTT. This gives the protein CASSWGTGGAEAFF. The V call is TRBV27, the J call TRBJ1-1; 12 bases fit TRBD1. Looked up from germline, CDR1 is MNHEY and CDR2 is SMNVEV (reference sequence). The CDR3 is 14 residues long. V shed 4 bases, J shed 6 bases, and the junction held 3 bases outside the gene matches.

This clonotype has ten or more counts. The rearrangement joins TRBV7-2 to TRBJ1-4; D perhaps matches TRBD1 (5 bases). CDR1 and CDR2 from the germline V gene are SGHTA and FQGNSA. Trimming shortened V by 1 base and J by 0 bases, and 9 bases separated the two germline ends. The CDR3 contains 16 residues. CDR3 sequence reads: CASSLVGVTTNEKLFF. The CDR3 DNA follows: TGTGCCAGCAGCTTAGTAGGGGTGACAACTAATGAAAAACTGTTTTTT.

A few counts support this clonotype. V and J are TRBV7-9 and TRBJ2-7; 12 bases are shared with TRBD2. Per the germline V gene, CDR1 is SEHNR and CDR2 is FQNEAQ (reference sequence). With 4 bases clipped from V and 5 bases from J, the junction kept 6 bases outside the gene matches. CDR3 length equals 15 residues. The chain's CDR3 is CASSSALAGGNEQYF. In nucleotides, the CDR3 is TGTGCCAGCAGCTCAGCACTAGCGGGAGGAAACGAGCAGTACTTC.

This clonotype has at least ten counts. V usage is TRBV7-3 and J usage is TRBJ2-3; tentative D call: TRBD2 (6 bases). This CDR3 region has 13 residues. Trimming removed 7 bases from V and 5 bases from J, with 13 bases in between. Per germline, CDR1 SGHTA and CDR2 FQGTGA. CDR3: CASTLRAGDTQYF. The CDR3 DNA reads TGTGCCAGCACCCTAAGAGCGGGAGATACGCAGTATTTT.

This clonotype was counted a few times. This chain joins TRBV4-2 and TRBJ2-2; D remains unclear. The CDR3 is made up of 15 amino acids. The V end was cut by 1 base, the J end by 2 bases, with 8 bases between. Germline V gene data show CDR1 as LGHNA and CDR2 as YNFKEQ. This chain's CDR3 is CASSQGLDNTGELFF. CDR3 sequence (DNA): TGTGCCAGCAGCCAAGGGCTTGACAACACCGGGGAGCTGTTTTTT.

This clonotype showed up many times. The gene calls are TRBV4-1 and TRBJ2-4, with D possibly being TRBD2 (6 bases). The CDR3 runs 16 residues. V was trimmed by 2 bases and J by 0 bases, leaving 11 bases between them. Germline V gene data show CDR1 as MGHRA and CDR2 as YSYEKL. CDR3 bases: TGCGCCAGCAGCCAACGGGACTTCCTAGCCAAAAACATTCAGTACTTC. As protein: CASSQRDFLAKNIQYF.

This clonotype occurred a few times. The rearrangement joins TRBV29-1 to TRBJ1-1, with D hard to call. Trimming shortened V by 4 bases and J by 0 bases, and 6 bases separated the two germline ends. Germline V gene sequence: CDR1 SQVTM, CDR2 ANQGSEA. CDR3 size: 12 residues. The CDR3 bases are TGCAGCGTTGCCCGATTGAACACTGAAGCTTTCTTT. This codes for CSVARLNTEAFF.

This chain's CDR3 is CASSGRVEGYTF. The CDR3 DNA reads as TGTGCCAGCAGTGGCAGGGTTGAGGGCTACACCTTC. The gene calls are TRBV2 and TRBJ1-2, with a possible D match to TRBD1 (5 bases). The CDR3 is 12 amino acids. V was pared by 4 bases and J by 8 bases, with 11 bases between. CDR1 and CDR2 from the germline V gene are SNHLY and FYNNEI.